The 23 T cell receptor beta chains listed next were all sequenced from one sample in a study of T cell responses to AZD1222 COVID-19 vaccine. TCRdb's copy holds only in-frame clones and misses some; the assay was immunoSEQ multiplex PCR. Here the sample spans some 150,000 clones, around 85% being singletons. Material: peripheral blood, obtained 28 days after the second dose of the MenACWY control vaccine. The receptor source for this set is an adult who received the MenACWY meningococcal vaccine as a control.

The V gene is TRBV7-8, the J gene TRBJ1-2; D gene ambiguous. Trimming removed 6 bases from V and 1 base from J, with 9 bases in between. The CDR3 length is 13 residues. Germline V gene lookup returns CDR1 SGHVS and CDR2 FQNEAQ. The CDR3 protein is CASSSGVNYGYTF. CDR3 in DNA: TGTGCCAGCAGTAGCGGAGTTAACTATGGCTACACCTTC. The full variable domain, in which reference TRBV7-8 and TRBJ1-2 provide the parts outside the CDR3, is GAGVSQSPRYKVAKRGQDVALRCDPISGHVSLFWYQQALGQGPEFLTYFQNEAQLDKSGLPSDRFFAERPEGSVSTLKIQRTQQEDSAVYLCASSSGVNYGYTFGSGTRLTVV.

In this sample, this clone turned up a few times. The genes are TRBV11-2 and TRBJ1-2; TRBD1 agrees at 11 bases. The CDR3 totals 16 residues. Germline V CDR1 and CDR2: SGHAT, FQNNGV. The J segment lost 4 bases and the V segment lost 4 bases, leaving 8 bases of the junction unmatched. The CDR3 coding sequence is TGTGCCAGCAGCTCACTCCGGGACAGGGGGAGCTATGGCTACACCTTC. Translated: CASSSLRDRGSYGYTF.

The chain employs TRBV6-6 and TRBJ1-2; D unresolved. Germline V gene lookup returns CDR1 MNHNY and CDR2 SVGAGI (reference sequence). The CDR3 is 15 residues long. The V end was cut by 2 bases, the J end by 0 bases, with 10 bases between. The CDR3: CASSYRSGTNYGYTF. The CDR3 DNA is TGTGCCAGCAGTTACCGTTCCGGGACTAACTATGGCTACACCTTC.

The chain links TRBV28 to TRBJ2-7; 7 bases line up with TRBD1. CDR3 length: 16 residues. Germline loops: CDR1 MDHEN, CDR2 SYDVKM. V shed 4 bases and J 2 bases; nucleotides not matched to a gene: 11. CDR3 amino acids: CASSSTGSQRAYEQYV. CDR3 sequence (DNA): TGTGCCAGCAGTTCGACAGGGTCCCAGAGGGCCTACGAGCAGTACGTC.

V and J are TRBV7-9 and TRBJ2-7; D not resolved. The ends were cut back, 1 base at V and 0 bases at J, with 10 bases in the middle. The CDR3 covers 15 residues. In germline, CDR1 is SEHNR, CDR2 FQNEAQ (reference sequence). The CDR3 DNA reads TGTGCCAGCAGCTTAGTACAGCCATACTCCTACGAGCAGTACGTC. It specifies CASSLVQPYSYEQYV.

The chain couples TRBV9 to TRBJ2-7; 12 positions match TRBD2. The V segment lost 4 bases and the J segment 1 base; nucleotides outside the gene matches: 3. CDR3 size: 15 residues. CDR1 is SGDLS and CDR2 is YYNGEE in the germline V gene. CDR3 amino acids: CASSPGLAGSYEQYF. CDR3 DNA sequence: TGTGCCAGCAGCCCCGGACTAGCGGGGTCCTACGAGCAGTACTTC.

V usage is TRBV5-1 and J usage is TRBJ2-5; TRBD1 might be the D (5 bases). V lost 6 bases, J lost 5 bases, and 11 bases lay in between. The CDR3 consists of 12 residues. The V gene's germline CDR1 is SGHRS and CDR2 YFSETQ. The CDR3 DNA reads TGCGCCAGCATGGAAAACAGGGAGACCCAGTACTTC. Its protein product is CASMENRETQYF.

CDR3 in DNA: TGTGCCAGCAGTTGGACTTTCACAGATACGCAGTATTTT. As protein: CASSWTFTDTQYF. The chain joins TRBV11-3 to TRBJ2-3; tentative D call: TRBD2 (5 bases). The CDR3 spans 13 residues. CDR1 SGHNT and CDR2 YENEEA come from the germline V gene. V lost 6 bases, J lost 2 bases, and 9 bases lay in between. The complete variable domain, with remaining parts taken from reference TRBV11-3 and TRBJ2-3, reads EAGVVQSPRYKIIEKKQPVAFWCNPISGHNTLYWYLQNLGQGPELLIRYENEEAVDDSQLPKDRFSAERLKGVDSTLKIQPAELGDSAVYLCASSWTFTDTQYFGPGTRLTVL.

CDR3 region: CASSYIPYRVRTEAFF. The CDR3 DNA reads TGTGCCAGCAGCTATATTCCCTACAGGGTGAGAACTGAAGCTTTCTTT. The gene calls are TRBV11-2 and TRBJ1-1, with D tentatively TRBD1 (6 bases). Germline V gene sequence: CDR1 SGHAT, CDR2 FQNNGV. The CDR3 has 16 residues. Trimming left V 4 bases short and J 5 bases short, with 20 bases between.

This CDR3 is CASSPQQGMSNQPQHF. CDR3 bases: TGTGCCAGCAGCCCTCAGCAGGGGATGAGCAATCAGCCCCAGCATTTT. This chain joins TRBV7-6 and TRBJ1-5; D might be TRBD1 (6 bases). The ends were cut back, 5 bases at V and 1 base at J, with 15 bases in the middle. Germline CDR1 and CDR2: SGHVS and FNYEAQ. The CDR3 runs 16 residues.

The rearrangement links TRBV19 to TRBJ1-5; D gene uncertain. The CDR3 is 15 amino acids. Trimming took 6 bases from V and 2 from J, leaving 14 bases between them. From germline, CDR1 is LNHDA and CDR2 SQIVND (reference sequence). In DNA, the CDR3 is TGTGCCAGTAGGACGAAGGCGGAGGGCAATCAGCCCCAGCATTTT. As protein: CASRTKAEGNQPQHF.

This clone was recorded only once. The V call is TRBV6-5, the J call TRBJ1-2; a possible D gene is TRBD1 (5 bases). V shed 4 bases and J shed 3 bases, with 12 bases lying between them. The CDR3 runs to 14 residues. Germline lookup yields CDR1 MNHEY and CDR2 SVGAGI. The chain's CDR3 is CASSWEGRYYGYTF. CDR3 nucleotide sequence: TGTGCCAGCAGTTGGGAGGGGAGGTACTATGGCTACACCTTC.

This rearrangement joins TRBV27 to TRBJ2-5; tentative D call: TRBD1 (6 bases). Germline V lookup: CDR1 MNHEY, CDR2 SMNVEV (reference sequence). V lost 6 bases and J lost 7, with 15 bases in between. The CDR3 has 13 amino acids. CDR3 bases: TGTGCCAGCAGCCGGGACAACTATGCGACCCAGTACTTC. Residues: CASSRDNYATQYF.

The J gene is TRBJ2-2, the V gene TRBV5-1; 11 positions agree with TRBD2. In germline, CDR1 is SGHRS, CDR2 YFSETQ. Trimming at V came to 1 base and at J to 5 bases, leaving 1 base not matched to a gene. The CDR3 has 15 amino acids. The CDR3 region is CASSLTSGGTGELFF. DNA for the CDR3: TGCGCCAGCAGCTTGACTAGCGGGGGTACCGGGGAGCTGTTTTTT.

The chain uses TRBV12-3 or TRBV12-4 and TRBJ1-5, with D possibly matching TRBD1 (5 bases). The CDR3 runs 13 residues. Trimming pared 8 bases from V and 6 bases from J, leaving 14 bases between. The DNA for the CDR3 is TGTGCCAGCTCCCGGGGGTTAGGTCAGCCCCAGCATTTT. This gives the protein CASSRGLGQPQHF.

The chain recombines TRBV4-3 with TRBJ1-5; D remains unclear. This CDR3 is built from 14 residues. CDR1 and CDR2 (germline): LGHNA, YSLEER. V gave up 0 bases and J gave up 11 bases, with 14 bases separating them. The CDR3 DNA reads TGCGCCAGCAGCCAAGACCTTACTGGAAAGGCCCAGCATTTT. Translated, it gives CASSQDLTGKAQHF.

In its sample, this clone was seen once. The rearrangement links TRBV6-4 to TRBJ2-3, with D unresolved. V gave up 0 bases and J gave up 2 bases, with 9 bases separating them. Germline CDR1 is MRHNA and CDR2 is SNTAGT. The CDR3 covers 15 residues. The CDR3 protein is CASSDSGQSTDTQYF. The DNA of the CDR3 is TGTGCCAGCAGTGACTCAGGGCAGTCCACAGATACGCAGTATTTT.

This chain uses TRBV9 with TRBJ1-6, with 8 bases aligning to TRBD1. The CDR3 has 14 residues. Germline CDR1 and CDR2: SGDLS and YYNGEE. The J segment lost 2 bases and the V segment lost 5 bases, leaving 0 bases of the junction unmatched. The CDR3 protein is CASRDRAYNSPLHF. Written as DNA, the CDR3 is TGTGCCAGCAGGGACAGGGCCTATAATTCACCCCTCCACTTT.

As concerns this clone: Other DNA sequences from this sample encode an identical CDR3 as well. The chain couples TRBV14 to TRBJ2-2; no reliable D call. The CDR3 is 13 residues long. With 6 bases removed from V and 2 bases from J, the gap between germline ends came to 7 bases. Germline CDR1 and CDR2: SGHDN and FVKESK. CDR3 DNA: TGTGCCAGCAGTCCTAAAAACACCGGGGAGCTGTTTTTT. The encoded protein is CASSPKNTGELFF.

The J gene is TRBJ1-1, the V gene TRBV24-1, with D possibly TRBD1 on 5 matching bases. The V and J ends lost 8 bases and 5 bases respectively, with 35 bases between them. Germline-derived CDR1 and CDR2 are KGHDR and SFDVKD. The CDR3 totals 20 residues. CDR3 amino acids: CATTIKGRLHGGGGYTEAFF. In nucleotides, the CDR3 is TGTGCCACCACTATCAAAGGGCGGCTTCACGGTGGGGGGGGGTATACTGAAGCTTTCTTT.

The CDR3 region has the DNA TGCGCCAGCAGCCAACCGGGACAGGGACACAATGAGCAGTTCTTC. Amino acids: CASSQPGQGHNEQFF. V gene TRBV4-1 combines with J gene TRBJ2-1, with 9 positions matching TRBD1. With 2 bases clipped from V and 5 bases from J, the junction kept 4 bases outside the gene matches. This CDR3 region has 15 residues. The germline V gene encodes CDR1 MGHRA and CDR2 YSYEKL.

This clone was seen a few times. The chain is built from TRBV4-1 and TRBJ2-7, with D maybe TRBD2 (5 bases). Germline loops: CDR1 MGHRA, CDR2 YSYEKL. V dropped 4 bases and J dropped 3 bases, with 13 bases sitting between them. The CDR3 runs 14 residues. The CDR3: CASSRVLGSYEQYV. CDR3 sequence (DNA): TGCGCCAGCAGCCGAGTTCTTGGGAGCTACGAGCAGTACGTC.

As regards this clone: One end of the junction fails to match germline, which may point to a read error. The chain links TRBV12-3 or TRBV12-4 to TRBJ1-5; D call uncertain. This CDR3 spans 13 amino acids. This CDR3 reads CASSPLENLPQHF. CDR3 bases: TGTGCCAGCAGTCCCCTGGAGAATCTGCCCCAGCATTTT.